Following are 22 T cell receptor beta chains from one sample sequenced in a study of blood T cell repertoires in COVID-19 (dated by TCRdb to about 2020). Library preparation employed the immunoSEQ multiplex PCR assay. TCRdb's version of the immuneACCESS table is confined to in-frame rearrangements and falls short of the full clone set. An unresolved V gene accounts for under half of the shortfall where checked; the remainder is of unknown origin. Within this sample are 75,000 to 100,000 clones, with 70% to 90% of them counted one time only. The ten largest clones represent 6% to 8% of the sample. Specimen: peripheral blood. Receptors were obtained from a man aged 65 to 85 with acute or convalescent COVID-19.

CDR3 nucleotides: TGCGCCAGCAGCTTGTTGGGACAGGGTATAAATGAGCAGTTCTTC. Translated, it gives CASSLLGQGINEQFF. The V call is TRBV5-1, the J call TRBJ2-1; 9 positions agree with TRBD1. The CDR3 runs to 15 residues. V shed 1 base, J shed 7 bases, and the junction held 6 bases outside the gene matches. CDR1 and CDR2 from the germline V gene are SGHRS and YFSETQ.

The rearrangement joins TRBV13 to TRBJ2-1; possibly TRBD2 for D (7 bases). The CDR3 is made up of 15 amino acids. Germline-derived CDR1 and CDR2 are PRHDT and FYEKMQ (reference sequence). Trimming took 6 bases from V and 7 from J, leaving 19 bases between them. CDR3 residues: CASSGMGGLRNEQFF. CDR3 coding DNA: TGTGCCAGCAGTGGGATGGGGGGGCTAAGGAATGAGCAGTTCTTC.

The V call is TRBV19, the J call TRBJ2-2; possible D gene TRBD2, 6 bases. Germline V lookup: CDR1 LNHDA, CDR2 SQIVND (reference sequence). This CDR3 contains 15 residues. Deletions cut 3 bases from V and 5 bases from J, with 13 bases between. The CDR3 protein is CASSIMGLLTGELFF. Here the CDR3 DNA reads TGTGCCAGTAGTATTATGGGACTCCTTACCGGGGAGCTGTTTTTT.

This chain connects TRBV15 to TRBJ1-5, with unresolved D. CDR1 is LNHNV and CDR2 is YYDKDF in the germline V gene (reference sequence). V lost 0 bases and J lost 7, with 7 bases in between. The CDR3 spans 13 residues. The CDR3 region is CATSRDDIQPQHF. The CDR3, as DNA: TGTGCCACCAGCAGAGACGACATCCAGCCCCAGCATTTT. Combining the CDR3 with reference TRBV15 and TRBJ1-5 gives the whole variable domain DAMVIQNPRYQVTQFGKPVTLSCSQTLNHNVMYWYQQKSSQAPKLLFHYYDKDFNNEADTPDNFQSRRPNTSFCFLDIRSPGLGDTAMYLCATSRDDIQPQHFGDGTRLSIL.

The J gene is TRBJ1-1, the V gene TRBV5-6, with 8 bases identical to TRBD1. This CDR3 has 15 residues. Germline V gives CDR1 SGHDT, CDR2 YYEEEE. J was trimmed by 1 base and V by 4 bases; bases with no gene match: 6. Here the CDR3 DNA reads TGTGCCAGCAGCCGGGCCGGACAGGGGAACACTGAAGCTTTCTTT. This translates into CASSRAGQGNTEAFF.

V gene TRBV19 combines with J gene TRBJ1-5; weak D call: TRBD1 (5 bases). CDR1 and CDR2 (germline): LNHDA, SQIVND (reference sequence). The CDR3 extends over 17 amino acids. Trimming removed 3 bases from V and 6 bases from J, with 21 bases in between. The CDR3 here is CASSIPPEGGTSQPQHF. As DNA, the CDR3 is TGTGCCAGTAGTATCCCACCGGAAGGAGGGACTAGTCAGCCCCAGCATTTT.

The rearrangement links TRBV29-1 to TRBJ2-1; 7 bases fit TRBD1. Germline V CDR1 and CDR2: SQVTM, ANQGSEA. Trimming removed 0 bases from V and 4 bases from J; junction bases left unmatched: 12. The CDR3 contains 17 residues. The DNA of the CDR3 is TGCAGCGTTGAAGACTCCCCACGGGACAGACCTTACAATGAGCAGTTCTTC. Translation gives CSVEDSPRDRPYNEQFF.

The chain employs TRBV5-1 and TRBJ1-4, with D possibly being TRBD1 (5 bases). The CDR3 length is 15 residues. Trimming stripped 4 bases from V and 4 bases from J, with 14 bases between. Germline values: CDR1 SGHRS, CDR2 YFSETQ. The CDR3 sequence is CASSQGSSINEKLFF. In DNA form, the CDR3 reads TGCGCCAGCAGCCAGGGTAGTTCGATTAATGAAAAACTGTTTTTT.

The chain couples TRBV7-6 to TRBJ2-3, with 9 bases identical to TRBD2. Per the germline V gene, CDR1 is SGHVS and CDR2 is FNYEAQ. The CDR3 is 22 residues long. Germline trimming cut 2 bases from V and 1 base from J; bases unmatched to any gene: 22. In DNA, the CDR3 is TGTGCCAGCAGCTTAAAAGGGGGACTAGCCCGCACGATGGTGTCGGGCACAGATACGCAGTATTTT. Translation gives CASSLKGGLARTMVSGTDTQYF.

This rearrangement joins TRBV28 to TRBJ1-2, with 7 bases lining up with TRBD1. The CDR3 sequence is 14 residues long. Germline values: CDR1 MDHEN, CDR2 SYDVKM. Losses at the gene ends were 2 bases for V and 7 bases for J; bases not matched to a gene: 7. Written as DNA, the CDR3 is TGTGCCAGCAGTTTAGACAGGGTGTCTGGTGGCTACACCTTC. This codes for CASSLDRVSGGYTF.

The chain carries TRBV6-2 or TRBV6-3 and TRBJ2-1; 8 bases line up with TRBD1. Trimming took 3 bases from V and 8 from J; bases not matched to a gene: 9. Germline V gene sequence: CDR1 MNHEY, CDR2 SVGEGT. The CDR3 length is 15 residues. DNA of the CDR3: TGTGCCAGCAGTTATTTAAGACAGGGGTGGCATGAGCAGTTCTTC. This translates into CASSYLRQGWHEQFF.

This sequence joins TRBV2 and TRBJ2-3; weak D call: TRBD2 (6 bases). The CDR3 runs 14 residues. Looked up from germline, CDR1 is SNHLY and CDR2 is FYNNEI. V gave up 6 bases and J gave up 4 bases, with 14 bases separating them. The CDR3 sequence: CASRPGLKADTQYF. CDR3 coding DNA: TGTGCCAGCAGGCCGGGACTGAAGGCAGATACGCAGTATTTT.

V gene TRBV19 combines with J gene TRBJ2-7; TRBD2 matches at 12 bases. In germline, CDR1 is LNHDA, CDR2 SQIVND (reference sequence). V was clipped by 5 bases and J by 5 bases; unmatched bases: 7. The CDR3 is 15 amino acids. CDR3 sequence reads: CASSFLAGGPHEQYF. CDR3 nucleotides: TGTGCCAGTAGTTTCCTAGCGGGAGGGCCCCACGAGCAGTACTTC.

V is TRBV29-1 and J is TRBJ1-1, with a tentative D call TRBD1 (6 bases). This CDR3 region has 12 residues. Germline V CDR1 and CDR2: SQVTM, ANQGSEA. The V gene lost 6 bases and the J gene lost 4 bases, with 12 bases spanning the gap. The CDR3 DNA follows: TGCAGCGTGAGGACAGAGGGCACTGAAGCTTTCTTT. This encodes CSVRTEGTEAFF.

The V and J genes are TRBV30 and TRBJ1-1; possible D gene TRBD1, 5 bases. The CDR3 consists of 14 residues. V was trimmed by 3 bases and J by 1 base, leaving 12 bases between them. Germline lookup yields CDR1 GTSNPN and CDR2 SVGIG (reference sequence). In nucleotides, the CDR3 is TGTGCCTGGAGCCCGGGACTCCCGAACACTGAAGCTTTCTTT. Its protein product is CAWSPGLPNTEAFF.

J is TRBJ2-5 and V is TRBV7-9, with TRBD2 matching 11 bases. The junction had 9 bases not matched to a gene; V was cut back by 11 bases and J by 1 base. CDR1 SEHNR and CDR2 FQNEAQ come from the germline V gene (reference sequence). The CDR3 sequence is 15 residues long. CDR3 protein: CAGGSSGGAQETQYF. CDR3 DNA: TGTGCCGGTGGGAGTAGCGGGGGGGCCCAAGAGACCCAGTACTTC. Full variable domain (missing parts from reference TRBV7-9 and TRBJ2-5): DTGVSQNPRHKITKRGQNVTFRCDPISEHNRLYWYRQTLGQGPEFLTYFQNEAQLEKSRLLSDRFSAERPKGSFSTLEIQRTEQGDSAMYLCAGGSSGGAQETQYFGPGTRLLVL.

This rearrangement joins TRBV10-3 to TRBJ2-7, with 8 positions matching TRBD1. The germline V gene encodes CDR1 ENHRY and CDR2 SYGVKD. CDR3 size: 16 residues. After removal of 4 bases from V and 0 bases from J, the junction contained 8 bases not matched to a gene. Here the CDR3 DNA reads TGTGCCATCAGTGCGACTCCGGGACAGGACTCCTACGAGCAGTACTTC. It encodes CAISATPGQDSYEQYF.

This chain joins TRBV5-4 and TRBJ2-1; TRBD1 is a possible D gene (6 bases). The V gene lost 0 bases and the J gene lost 7 bases, with 14 bases spanning the gap. Germline V gene sequence: CDR1 SGHNT, CDR2 YYREEE (reference sequence). The CDR3 extends over 15 amino acids. This CDR3 is CASSLVGGAVNEQFF. For the CDR3, the DNA is TGTGCCAGCAGCTTGGTTGGGGGCGCGGTGAATGAGCAGTTCTTC.

The chain employs TRBV7-6 and TRBJ2-1; D possibly corresponds to TRBD2 (6 bases). CDR1 is SGHVS, CDR2 FNYEAQ, per germline. This CDR3 has 17 residues. The ends were cut back, 0 bases at V and 6 bases at J, with 18 bases in the middle. CDR3 region: CASSLATRAVAVNEQFF. The CDR3 DNA follows: TGTGCCAGCAGCTTAGCAACTCGGGCGGTAGCGGTCAATGAGCAGTTCTTC. Full variable domain (outside the CDR3, taken from reference TRBV7-6 and TRBJ2-1): GAGVSQSPRYKVTKRGQDVALRCDPISGHVSLYWYRQALGQGPEFLTYFNYEAQQDKSGLPNDRFSAERPEGSISTLTIQRTEQRDSAMYRCASSLATRAVAVNEQFFGPGTRLTVL.

This sequence joins TRBV6-2 or TRBV6-3 and TRBJ2-7, with D maybe TRBD2 (5 bases). Germline CDR1 reads MNHEY; CDR2 reads SVGEGT. The CDR3 totals 14 residues. V lost 2 bases and J lost 4, with 12 bases in between. The CDR3 region is CASSYLAAGYEQYF. CDR3 bases: TGTGCCAGCAGTTACCTGGCGGCGGGTTACGAGCAGTACTTC.

CDR3 bases: TGTGCCAGCAGCTGGACAGGGAAGGCCGGGGAGCTGTTTTTT. It translates to CASSWTGKAGELFF. This rearrangement joins TRBV7-9 to TRBJ2-2; 8 positions agree with TRBD1. This CDR3 has 14 amino acids. V gave up 4 bases and J gave up 6 bases; unmatched junction bases: 4. CDR1 and CDR2 from the germline V gene are SEHNR and FQNEAQ (reference sequence).

The chain joins TRBV19 to TRBJ1-1, with D possibly being TRBD1 (6 bases). CDR3 length: 14 residues. V was pared by 8 bases and J by 5 bases, with 18 bases between. CDR1 and CDR2 from the germline V gene are LNHDA and SQIVND (reference sequence). The CDR3 coding sequence is TGTGCCAGTGGCACAAGGGGGTTGAGTACTGAAGCTTTCTTT. It encodes CASGTRGLSTEAFF.